These T cell receptor beta chains were read from a single sample in a study of vaccination and CD4 T cells after COVID-19. TCRdb analysed the PCR reads with MiXCR anew, one entry per CDR3 protein. This sample carries 11,000 or so distinct CDR3 sequences, approximately 50% of them seen once, and the ten largest clones take more than 20%. These receptors have no known antigen. Sequenced: CD4+ T cells from blood, cultured in vitro. The receptor set was obtained from a human donor who had recovered from COVID-19. The CDR3 runs from the conserved cysteine through the conserved F or W. A D gene is named only where the DNA matches it firmly. Size tells how often a clone was seen (once, few, many) or the class of an expanded clone, and some rows leave it out.

TRBV7-9	TRBD1	NA	TRBJ1-1	CASSPSWDRSEAFF	TGTGCCAGCAGCCCCTCTTGGGACAGGTCTGAAGCTTTCTTT
TRBV11-2	TRBD1	NA	TRBJ1-1	CASSDRQGSEAFF	TGTGCCAGCAGCGATAGACAGGGTTCGGAAGCTTTCTTT
TRBV12-5	NA	once	TRBJ1-5	CASGLGSDSNQPQHF	TGTGCTAGTGGTTTGGGGTCAGATAGCAATCAGCCCCAGCATTTT
TRBV2	NA	once	TRBJ1-2	CASRSSRVPNYGYTF	TGTGCCAGCAGGAGCTCCAGAGTTCCTAACTATGGCTACACCTTC
TRBV6-5	NA	NA	TRBJ1-6	CASSYRDGGNSPLHF	TGTGCCAGCAGTTACAGGGACGGGGGAAATTCACCCCTCCACTTT
TRBV6-1	TRBD2	NA	TRBJ2-7	CASGVGLSSGRYEQYF	TGTGCCAGCGGTGTCGGGTTGTCTAGCGGCCGCTACGAGCAGTACTTC
TRBV20-1	TRBD1	NA	TRBJ2-1	CSARDPQGAYEQFF	TGCAGTGCTAGAGACCCACAGGGGGCCTATGAGCAGTTCTTC
TRBV20-1	TRBD1	NA	TRBJ1-3	CSARATDRDTGNTIYF	TGCAGTGCTAGAGCTACGGACAGGGACACTGGAAACACCATATATTTT
TRBV7-6	NA	few	TRBJ2-2	CASGGWTGELFF	TGTGCCAGTGGAGGTTGGACCGGGGAGCTGTTTTTT
TRBV2	TRBD2	NA	TRBJ2-3	CASSEWASGGSSTDTQYF	TGTGCCAGCAGTGAATGGGCTAGCGGGGGATCTAGCACAGATACGCAGTATTTT
TRBV2	NA	NA	TRBJ2-3	CASSLSTRSTDTQYF	TGTGCCAGCAGCCTATCGACAAGATCCACAGATACGCAGTATTTT
TRBV5-1	NA	NA	TRBJ1-6	CASSLESPGNSPLHF	TGCGCCAGCAGCTTGGAAAGCCCCGGTAATTCACCCCTCCACTTT
TRBV5-1	TRBD1	NA	TRBJ1-2	CASSRGQGMAYGYTF	TGCGCCAGCAGCCGGGGACAGGGTATGGCCTATGGCTACACCTTC
TRBV2	NA	NA	TRBJ1-1	CASSETGKGNTEAFF	TGTGCCAGCAGTGAAACAGGGAAAGGGAACACTGAAGCTTTCTTT
TRBV27	NA	few	TRBJ1-2	CASGQRLTGGNYGYTF	TGTGCCAGCGGACAAAGGTTGACAGGCGGAAACTATGGCTACACCTTC
TRBV19	NA	NA	TRBJ2-2	CASRGAGSAGELFF	TGTGCCAGCCGTGGGGCGGGTTCGGCCGGGGAGCTGTTTTTT
TRBV27	NA	once	TRBJ1-1	CASNPGWARLSTEAFF	TGTGCCAGCAATCCAGGGTGGGCCCGGCTGAGCACTGAAGCTTTCTTT
TRBV20-1	NA	once	TRBJ1-5	CSVQNTGGGRNQPQHF	TGCAGTGTCCAGAACACAGGAGGAGGAAGAAATCAGCCCCAGCATTTT
TRBV6-5	NA	few	TRBJ1-1	CASSYEVGGTEAFF	TGTGCCAGCAGTTACGAGGTAGGGGGCACTGAAGCTTTCTTT
TRBV15	NA	NA	TRBJ1-1	CATSRAQTRDTEAFF	TGTGCCACCAGCAGAGCCCAAACTAGGGACACTGAAGCTTTCTTT
TRBV29-1	NA	few	TRBJ1-1	CSAWGGSFGTEAFF	TGCAGCGCCTGGGGAGGTAGTTTTGGCACTGAAGCTTTCTTT
TRBV10-3	NA	NA	TRBJ2-1	CAISESTFLGEQFF	TGTGCCATCAGTGAGTCGACGTTCTTGGGTGAGCAGTTCTTC
TRBV6-1	TRBD1	NA	TRBJ1-6	CASSRGTDANSPLHF	TGTGCCAGCAGTCGAGGGACAGACGCCAATTCACCCCTCCACTTT
TRBV12-3/TRBV12-4	TRBD2	NA	TRBJ2-2	CAGSLGGTGELFF	TGTGCCGGGAGCCTCGGGGGGACCGGGGAGCTGTTTTTT
TRBV20-1	TRBD2	NA	TRBJ2-3	CSARDQAGRSDTQYF	TGCAGTGCTAGAGACCAAGCGGGGAGGTCAGATACGCAGTATTTT
TRBV11-3	NA	NA	TRBJ2-6	CASSRGKSGANVLTF	TGTGCCAGCAGCCGGGGGAAATCTGGGGCCAACGTCCTGACTTTC
TRBV7-9	NA	NA	TRBJ1-6	CASSRRPTRGPSSYNSPLHF	TGTGCCAGCAGCCGAAGACCCACGAGGGGCCCGAGCTCCTATAATTCACCCCTCCACTTT
TRBV5-1	NA	NA	TRBJ2-3	CASSPTGRTSTDTQYF	TGCGCCAGCAGCCCGACTGGACGAACTAGCACAGATACGCAGTATTTT
TRBV10-3	TRBD2	few	TRBJ2-5	CAISVGLAGGRETQYF	TGTGCCATCAGTGTTGGACTAGCGGGGGGGCGGGAGACCCAGTACTTC